What follows are 5 T cell receptor beta chains derived from one specimen sequenced in a study of human T cells and chemical hapten exposure. Described time point: patch test 1, 2 weeks after DPC sensitization. Sample treatment: therapeutic diphenylcyclopropenone sensitization with weekly scalp DPC. TCRdb passed the RACE reads through MiXCR, listing each CDR3 protein once. The table includes some 380,000 distinct CDR3 sequences, approximately 5% detected once. This specimen was whole blood, taken in connection with sensitization to the hapten diphenylcyclopropenone (DPC). These receptors were obtained from a woman aged 45-60 years with alopecia areata. Some clones in this sample may be carry-over from other donors' samples.

This clonotype was picked up many times. The chain has TRBV29-1 and TRBJ2-3; D is possibly TRBD2 (5 bases). Germline V gene data show CDR1 as SQVTM and CDR2 as ANQGSEA. The CDR3 is 11 residues long. Trimming left V 6 bases short and J 8 bases short, with 12 bases between. In nucleotides, the CDR3 is TGCAGCGTCTGGTCGGGGAGTACGCAGTATTTT. As protein: CSVWSGSTQYF.

The rearrangement joins TRBV5-1 to TRBJ2-5, with D possibly matching TRBD2 (5 bases). Per germline, CDR1 SGHRS and CDR2 YFSETQ. Trimming stripped 3 bases from V and 2 bases from J, with 14 bases between. This CDR3 is built from 15 residues. The DNA of the CDR3 is TGCGCCAGCAGCTCGACGAGGGCAGGACAAGAGACCCAGTACTTC. Encoded protein: CASSSTRAGQETQYF.

This clonotype was counted between two and nine times. The chain recombines TRBV4-3 with TRBJ2-7; tentative D call: TRBD2 (6 bases). The CDR3 length is 14 residues. V was pared by 4 bases and J by 3 bases, with 13 bases between. Looked up from germline, CDR1 is LGHNA and CDR2 is YSLEER. The CDR3 protein is CASSLTRGVYEQYF. The CDR3 DNA reads as TGCGCCAGCAGCCTGACTAGGGGAGTCTACGAGCAGTACTTC.

The sample holds many counts of this clonotype. This chain links TRBV6-1 with TRBJ2-1, with TRBD1 matching 9 bases. CDR3 size: 15 residues. Germline V gives CDR1 MNHNS, CDR2 SASEGT. V lost 2 bases, J lost 8 bases, and 7 bases stayed unmatched. The CDR3 bases are TGTGCCAGCAGTGAACCGGGACAGGGCGGTTATGAGCAGTTCTTC. It codes for CASSEPGQGGYEQFF.

The chain uses TRBV12-3 or TRBV12-4 and TRBJ1-2; TRBD1 agrees at 10 bases. The CDR3 loop spans 15 amino acids. V trimming: 5 bases; J trimming: 6 bases; junction bases outside the gene matches: 9. Written as DNA, the CDR3 is TGTGCCAGCAGTCCCCAGACAGGGGGCGCGAATGGCTACACCTTC. Its translation is CASSPQTGGANGYTF.